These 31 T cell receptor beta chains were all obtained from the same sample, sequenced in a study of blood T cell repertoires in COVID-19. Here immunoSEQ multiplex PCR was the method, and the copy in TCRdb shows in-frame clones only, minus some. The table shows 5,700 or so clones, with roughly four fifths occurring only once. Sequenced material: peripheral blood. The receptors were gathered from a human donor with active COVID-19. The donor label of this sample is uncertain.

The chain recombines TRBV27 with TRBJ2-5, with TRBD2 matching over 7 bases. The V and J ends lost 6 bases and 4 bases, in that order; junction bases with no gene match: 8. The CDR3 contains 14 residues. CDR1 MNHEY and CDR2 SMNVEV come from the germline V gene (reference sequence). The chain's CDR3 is CASRRPGRGETQYF. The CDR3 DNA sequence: TGTGCCAGCAGGCGCCCAGGGAGGGGAGAGACCCAGTACTTC.

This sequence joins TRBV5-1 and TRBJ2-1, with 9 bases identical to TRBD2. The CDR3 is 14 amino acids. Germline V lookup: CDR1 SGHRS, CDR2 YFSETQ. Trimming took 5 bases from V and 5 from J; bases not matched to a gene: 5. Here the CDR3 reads CASRPLAGNNEQFF. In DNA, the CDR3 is TGCGCCAGCAGGCCCCTAGCGGGGAACAATGAGCAGTTCTTC.

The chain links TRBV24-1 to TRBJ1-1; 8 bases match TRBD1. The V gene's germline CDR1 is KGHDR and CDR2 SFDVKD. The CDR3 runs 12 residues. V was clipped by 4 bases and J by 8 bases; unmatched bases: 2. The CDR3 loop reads CATSERTGEAFF. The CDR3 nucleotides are TGTGCCACCAGTGAACGGACAGGGGAAGCTTTCTTT.

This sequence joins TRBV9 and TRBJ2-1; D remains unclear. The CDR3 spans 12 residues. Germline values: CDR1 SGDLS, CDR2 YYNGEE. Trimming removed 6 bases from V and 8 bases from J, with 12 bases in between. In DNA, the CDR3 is TGTGCCAGCACCAGGAACGGCGATGAGCAGTTCTTC. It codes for CASTRNGDEQFF.

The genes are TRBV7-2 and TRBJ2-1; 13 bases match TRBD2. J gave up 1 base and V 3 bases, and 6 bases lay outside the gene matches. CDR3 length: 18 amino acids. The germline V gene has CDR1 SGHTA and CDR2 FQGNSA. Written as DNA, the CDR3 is TGTGCCAGCAGCTTCGGACTAGCGGGAGTTGTTTCCTACAATGAGCAGTTCTTC. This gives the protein CASSFGLAGVVSYNEQFF.

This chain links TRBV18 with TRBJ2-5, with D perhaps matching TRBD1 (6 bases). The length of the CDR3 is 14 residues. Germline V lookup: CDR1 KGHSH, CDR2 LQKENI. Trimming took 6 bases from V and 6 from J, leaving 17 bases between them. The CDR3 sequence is CASSESGDQQTQYF. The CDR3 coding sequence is TGTGCCAGCTCCGAGTCAGGGGATCAGCAGACCCAGTACTTC.

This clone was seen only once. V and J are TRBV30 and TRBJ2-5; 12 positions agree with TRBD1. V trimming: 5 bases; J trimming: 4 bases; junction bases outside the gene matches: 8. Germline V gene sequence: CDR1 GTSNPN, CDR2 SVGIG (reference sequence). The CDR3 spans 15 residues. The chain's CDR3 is CAWESGTGGAETQYF. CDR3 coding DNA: TGTGCCTGGGAGTCCGGGACAGGGGGCGCAGAGACCCAGTACTTC.

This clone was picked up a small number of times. For the CDR3, the DNA is TGTGCCAGCAGTTACGGGACAGGGCTCGAGCAGTACGTC. It yields the protein CASSYGTGLEQYV. This rearrangement joins TRBV6-6 to TRBJ2-7, with 9 nucleotides matching TRBD1. The CDR3 sequence is 13 residues long. With V trimmed by 2 bases and J by 6 bases, 2 bases remained unmatched. CDR1 MNHNY and CDR2 SVGAGI come from the germline V gene (reference sequence).

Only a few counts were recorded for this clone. The DNA for the CDR3 is TGTGCCAGCAGCCAACGCCCTACTAGCGGCTACGAGCAGTACTTC. Its translation is CASSQRPTSGYEQYF. V and J are TRBV6-5 and TRBJ2-7; TRBD2 matches 8 bases. This CDR3 region has 15 residues. Germline CDR1 reads MNHEY; CDR2 reads SVGAGI. V was clipped by 6 bases and J by 3 bases; unmatched bases: 10.

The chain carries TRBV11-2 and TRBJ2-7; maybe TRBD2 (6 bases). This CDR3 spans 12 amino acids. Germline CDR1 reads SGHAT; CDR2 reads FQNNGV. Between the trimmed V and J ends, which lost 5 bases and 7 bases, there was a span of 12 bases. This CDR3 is CASSDLAREQYV. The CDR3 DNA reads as TGTGCCAGCAGCGACCTAGCGCGGGAGCAGTACGTC.

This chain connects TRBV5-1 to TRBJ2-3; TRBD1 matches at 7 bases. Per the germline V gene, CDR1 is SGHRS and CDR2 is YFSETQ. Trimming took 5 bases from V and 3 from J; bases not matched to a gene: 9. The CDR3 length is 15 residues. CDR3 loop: CASRRTLQGTDTQYF. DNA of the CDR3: TGCGCCAGCAGACGGACCTTACAGGGGACAGATACGCAGTATTTT.

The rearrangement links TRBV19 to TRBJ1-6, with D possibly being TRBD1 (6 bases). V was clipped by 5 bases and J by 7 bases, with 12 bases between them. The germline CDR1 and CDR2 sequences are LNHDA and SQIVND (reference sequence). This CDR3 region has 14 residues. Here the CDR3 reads CASSSGTQNSPLHF. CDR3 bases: TGTGCCAGTAGTTCCGGGACACAAAATTCACCCCTCCACTTT.

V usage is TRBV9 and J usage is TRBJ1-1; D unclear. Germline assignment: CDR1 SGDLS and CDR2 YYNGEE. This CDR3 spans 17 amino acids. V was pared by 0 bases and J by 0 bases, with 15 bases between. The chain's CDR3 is CASSVDPTAGVNTEAFF. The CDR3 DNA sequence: TGTGCCAGCAGCGTAGACCCCACAGCGGGTGTGAACACTGAAGCTTTCTTT.

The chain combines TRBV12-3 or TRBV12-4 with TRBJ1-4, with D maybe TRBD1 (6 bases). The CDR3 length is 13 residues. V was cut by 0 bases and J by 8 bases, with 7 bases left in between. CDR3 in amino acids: CASSLAGGEKLFF. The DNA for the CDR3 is TGTGCCAGCAGTTTAGCAGGGGGAGAAAAACTGTTTTTT.

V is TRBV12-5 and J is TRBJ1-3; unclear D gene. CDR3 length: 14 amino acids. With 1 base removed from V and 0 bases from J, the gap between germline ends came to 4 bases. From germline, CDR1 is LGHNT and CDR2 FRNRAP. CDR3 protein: CASGLAISGNTIYF. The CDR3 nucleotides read TGTGCTAGTGGTTTGGCCATCTCTGGAAACACCATATATTTT.

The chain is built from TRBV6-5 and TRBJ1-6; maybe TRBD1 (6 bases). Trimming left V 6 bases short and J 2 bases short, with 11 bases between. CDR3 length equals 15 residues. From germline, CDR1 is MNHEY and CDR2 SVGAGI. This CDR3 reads CASSPNRAYNSPLHF. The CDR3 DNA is TGTGCCAGCAGCCCAAACAGGGCCTATAATTCACCCCTCCACTTT.

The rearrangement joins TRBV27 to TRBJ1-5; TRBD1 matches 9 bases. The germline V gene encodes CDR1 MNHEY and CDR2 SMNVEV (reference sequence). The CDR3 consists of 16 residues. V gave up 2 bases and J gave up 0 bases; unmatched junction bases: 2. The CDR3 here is CASSLNRGLSNQPQHF. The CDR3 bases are TGTGCCAGCAGTTTAAACAGGGGGCTTAGCAATCAGCCCCAGCATTTT.

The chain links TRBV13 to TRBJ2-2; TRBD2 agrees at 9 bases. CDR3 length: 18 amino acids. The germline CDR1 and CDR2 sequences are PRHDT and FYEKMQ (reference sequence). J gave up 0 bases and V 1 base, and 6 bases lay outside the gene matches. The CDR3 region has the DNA TGTGCCAGCAGCTTAGAGCTAGCGGGAATGACGAACACCGGGGAGCTGTTTTTT. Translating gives CASSLELAGMTNTGELFF.

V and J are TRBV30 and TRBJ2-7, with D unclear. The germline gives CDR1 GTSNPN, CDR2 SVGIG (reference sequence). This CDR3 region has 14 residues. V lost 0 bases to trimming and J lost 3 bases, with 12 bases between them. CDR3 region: CAWSVPGRVYEQYV. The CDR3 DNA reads TGTGCCTGGAGTGTACCAGGCAGAGTCTACGAGCAGTACGTC.

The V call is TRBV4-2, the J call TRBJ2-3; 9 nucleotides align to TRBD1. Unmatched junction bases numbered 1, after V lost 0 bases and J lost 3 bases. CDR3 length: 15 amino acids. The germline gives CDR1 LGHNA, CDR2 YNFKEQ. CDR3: CASSQDDRGTDTQYF. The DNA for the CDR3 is TGTGCCAGCAGCCAAGACGACAGGGGGACAGATACGCAGTATTTT.

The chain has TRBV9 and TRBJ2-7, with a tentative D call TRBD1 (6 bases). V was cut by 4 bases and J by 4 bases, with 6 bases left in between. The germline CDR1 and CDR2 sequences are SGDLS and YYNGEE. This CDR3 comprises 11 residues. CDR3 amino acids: CASSQGYEQYF. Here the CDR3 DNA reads TGTGCCAGCAGCCAGGGGTACGAGCAGTACTTC.

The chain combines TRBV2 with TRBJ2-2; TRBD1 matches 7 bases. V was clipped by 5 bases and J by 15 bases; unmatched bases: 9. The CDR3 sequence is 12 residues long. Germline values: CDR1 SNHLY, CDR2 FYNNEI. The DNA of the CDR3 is TGTGCCAGCAGTCGGAACGACAGGGCGTTGTTTTTT. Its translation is CASSRNDRALFF.

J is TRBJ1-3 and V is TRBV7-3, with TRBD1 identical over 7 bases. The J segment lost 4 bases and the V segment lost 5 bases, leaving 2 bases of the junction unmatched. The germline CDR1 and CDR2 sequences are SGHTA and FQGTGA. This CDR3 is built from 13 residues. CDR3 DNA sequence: TGTGCCAGCAGCGAGGGACAGGGAAACACCATATATTTT. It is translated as CASSEGQGNTIYF.

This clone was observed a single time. CDR3 in DNA: TGCGCCAGCAGTGAAGGCCCGGGCTCCTACGAGCAGTACTTC. Translated: CASSEGPGSYEQYF. The chain couples TRBV10-1 to TRBJ2-7; no clear D gene. The V and J ends lost 3 bases and 0 bases respectively, with 9 bases between them. The CDR3 is made up of 14 amino acids. From germline, CDR1 is WNHNN and CDR2 SYGVQD (reference sequence).

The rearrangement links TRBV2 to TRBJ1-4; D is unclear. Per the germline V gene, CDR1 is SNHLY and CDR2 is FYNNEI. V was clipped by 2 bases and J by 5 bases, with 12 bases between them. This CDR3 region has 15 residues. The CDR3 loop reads CASSESSGVNEKLFF. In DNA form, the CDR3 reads TGTGCCAGCAGTGAATCCAGCGGGGTAAATGAAAAACTGTTTTTT. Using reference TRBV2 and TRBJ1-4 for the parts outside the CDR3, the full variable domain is EPEVTQTPSHQVTQMGQEVILRCVPISNHLYFYWYRQILGQKVEFLVSFYNNEISEKSEIFDDQFSVERPDGSNFTLKIRSTKLEDSAMYFCASSESSGVNEKLFFGSGTQLSVL.

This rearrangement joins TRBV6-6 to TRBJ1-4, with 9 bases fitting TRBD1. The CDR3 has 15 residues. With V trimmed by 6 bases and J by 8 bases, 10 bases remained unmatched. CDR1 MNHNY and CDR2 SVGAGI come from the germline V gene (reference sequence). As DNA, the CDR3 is TGTGCCAGCAGGTGGGGACAGGGAAATTCCGAAAAACTGTTTTTT. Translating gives CASRWGQGNSEKLFF.

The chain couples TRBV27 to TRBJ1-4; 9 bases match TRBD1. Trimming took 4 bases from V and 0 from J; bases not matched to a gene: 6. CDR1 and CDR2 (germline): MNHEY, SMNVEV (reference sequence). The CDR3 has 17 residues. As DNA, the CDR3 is TGTGCCAGCAGTTCCAAACGACAGGGGGCAACTAATGAAAAACTGTTTTTT. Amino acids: CASSSKRQGATNEKLFF.

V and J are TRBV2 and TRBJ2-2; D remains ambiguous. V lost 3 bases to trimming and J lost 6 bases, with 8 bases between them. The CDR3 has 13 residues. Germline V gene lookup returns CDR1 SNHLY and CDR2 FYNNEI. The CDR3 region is CASSDLVSGELFF. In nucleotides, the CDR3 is TGTGCCAGCAGTGACCTCGTGTCCGGGGAGCTGTTTTTT.

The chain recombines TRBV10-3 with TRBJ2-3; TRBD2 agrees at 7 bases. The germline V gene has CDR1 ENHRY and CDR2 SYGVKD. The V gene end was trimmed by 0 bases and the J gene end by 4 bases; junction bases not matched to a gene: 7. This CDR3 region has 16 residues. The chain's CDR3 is CAISESLGGRSDTQYF. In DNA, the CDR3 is TGTGCCATCAGTGAGTCGCTCGGGGGGAGATCAGATACGCAGTATTTT.

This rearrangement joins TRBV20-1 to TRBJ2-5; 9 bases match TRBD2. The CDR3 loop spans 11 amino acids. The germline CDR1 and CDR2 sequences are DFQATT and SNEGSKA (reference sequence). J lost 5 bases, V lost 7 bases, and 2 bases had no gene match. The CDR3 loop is CSETSGETQYF. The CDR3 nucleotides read TGCAGTGAAACTAGCGGGGAGACCCAGTACTTC.

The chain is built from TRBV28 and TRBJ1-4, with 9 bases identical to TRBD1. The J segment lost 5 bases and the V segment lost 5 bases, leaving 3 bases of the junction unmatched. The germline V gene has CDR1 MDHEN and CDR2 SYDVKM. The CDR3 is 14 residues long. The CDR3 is CASSQTGGNEKLFF. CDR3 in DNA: TGTGCCAGCAGTCAGACAGGGGGGAATGAAAAACTGTTTTTT.